Below are 28 T cell receptor beta chains sequenced from a single sample in a study of HIV-infected patients and healthy controls. Roughly three months, about 14 weeks, into antiretroviral therapy, follow-up blood was collected. The repertoire came from unfractionated whole blood and reflected all unsorted peripheral T cells. Around 530 ng RNA was reverse transcribed with alpha and beta constant-region primers. Using multiplexing indices, alpha and beta chain libraries were generated apart by chain-specific third strand synthesis. TCRdb reprocessed the 5' RACE reads with MiXCR, giving one entry per CDR3 protein. The sample contains about 18,000 distinct CDR3 sequences, about 8.5% of which appear only once. This sample comprised blood, obtained during antiretroviral therapy. The receptors shown here come from an adult with HIV infection.

The CDR3 sequence: CASSPDPYNEQFF. CDR3 DNA sequence: TGTGCCAGCAGCCCGGACCCCTACAATGAGCAGTTCTTC. This chain connects TRBV7-3 to TRBJ2-1; no clear D. The ends were cut back, 5 bases at V and 2 bases at J, with 7 bases in the middle. Germline V CDR1 and CDR2: SGHTA, FQGTGA. The length of the CDR3 is 13 residues.

This clonotype was observed at least ten times. The chain employs TRBV28 and TRBJ2-7, with 15 bases fitting TRBD2. Germline values: CDR1 MDHEN, CDR2 SYDVKM. The trim removed 5 bases at V and 2 bases at J, leaving 7 bases unmatched. The length of the CDR3 is 17 residues. CDR3 residues: CASSPLGTSGRTYEQYF. CDR3 bases: TGTGCCAGCAGTCCACTGGGGACTAGCGGGAGGACCTACGAGCAGTACTTC.

This sequence joins TRBV4-1 and TRBJ2-1; tentatively, D is TRBD1 or TRBD2 (6 bases each). The CDR3 has 18 amino acids. The germline gives CDR1 MGHRA, CDR2 YSYEKL. V was cut by 0 bases and J by 1 base, with 16 bases left in between. Here the CDR3 DNA reads TGCGCCAGCAGCCAAGAAGAGCCGGGGGCAAGGTCCTACAATGAGCAGTTCTTC. It is translated as CASSQEEPGARSYNEQFF.

This clonotype was seen many times. The V gene is TRBV12-3 or TRBV12-4, the J gene TRBJ1-4; D is undetermined. This CDR3 region has 16 residues. V shed 5 bases and J shed 0 bases, with 13 bases lying between them. The CDR3 reads CASSPQQLATNEKLFF. In DNA form, the CDR3 reads TGTGCCAGCAGTCCACAACAGTTAGCAACTAATGAAAAACTGTTTTTT.

This clonotype was found many times. V usage is TRBV28 and J usage is TRBJ2-7; D is possibly TRBD2 (5 bases). The CDR3 length is 16 residues. With 3 bases removed from V and 0 bases from J, the gap between germline ends came to 15 bases. Germline V gene sequence: CDR1 MDHEN, CDR2 SYDVKM. The CDR3 region has the DNA TGTGCCAGCAGTTTGCTCCGGGAAACTCTCTCCTACGAGCAGTACTTC. This translates into CASSLLRETLSYEQYF.

This clonotype was counted ten times or more. The chain employs TRBV7-6 and TRBJ1-2; D not resolved. Germline V lookup: CDR1 SGHVS, CDR2 FNYEAQ. The CDR3 runs to 13 residues. The V and J ends lost 4 bases and 4 bases respectively, with 10 bases between them. CDR3 in amino acids: CASSSDTAYGYTF. The CDR3, as DNA: TGTGCCAGCAGCTCCGACACTGCCTATGGCTACACCTTC.

This clonotype has a count of ten or more. CDR3 DNA sequence: TGCGCCAGCCGCCCAAGGGGCTACACCTTC. The encoded protein is CASRPRGYTF. The V call is TRBV5-1, the J call TRBJ1-2; D is unclear. Trimming left V 7 bases short and J 8 bases short, with 9 bases between. The CDR3 has 10 amino acids. CDR1 is SGHRS and CDR2 is YFSETQ in the germline V gene.

This clonotype was counted a few times. CDR3 sequence: CASSFSSKGYTQYF. CDR3 coding DNA: TGTGCCAGCAGTTTTTCATCCAAAGGGTATACGCAGTATTTT. The J gene is TRBJ2-3, the V gene TRBV27; no clear D. The CDR3 consists of 14 residues. V was pared by 3 bases and J by 7 bases, with 14 bases between. CDR1 is MNHEY, CDR2 SMNVEV, per germline (reference sequence).

This clonotype showed up just a few times. This chain links TRBV27 with TRBJ2-5; D is unclear. The V end was cut by 5 bases, the J end by 3 bases, with 7 bases between. The CDR3 is made up of 12 amino acids. Germline V gene lookup returns CDR1 MNHEY and CDR2 SMNVEV (reference sequence). The CDR3 region has the DNA TGTGCCAGCAGTGGATATGAAGAGACCCAGTACTTC. Its protein product is CASSGYEETQYF.

Within the sample, this clonotype is medium-sized. The V gene is TRBV7-6, the J gene TRBJ2-3; TRBD2 aligns across 15 bases. Germline CDR1 SGHVS, CDR2 FNYEAQ. With V trimmed by 5 bases and J by 0 bases, 3 bases remained unmatched. The CDR3 consists of 17 residues. CDR3 bases: TGTGCCAGCAGCCCTGGGACTAGCGGGGGGAGCACAGATACGCAGTATTTT. It encodes CASSPGTSGGSTDTQYF. The variable domain in full, completed from reference TRBV7-6 and TRBJ2-3, reads GAGVSQSPRYKVTKRGQDVALRCDPISGHVSLYWYRQALGQGPEFLTYFNYEAQQDKSGLPNDRFSAERPEGSISTLTIQRTEQRDSAMYRCASSPGTSGGSTDTQYFGPGTRLTVL.

The V call is TRBV20-1, the J call TRBJ2-1, with D possibly TRBD2 on 6 matching bases. This CDR3 is built from 14 residues. From germline, CDR1 is DFQATT and CDR2 SNEGSKA (reference sequence). Trimming stripped 6 bases from V and 7 bases from J, with 19 bases between. The DNA of the CDR3 is TGCAGTGCGAGCAAGTACGGGAGTGGGAATGAGCAGTTCTTC. Translated: CSASKYGSGNEQFF.

At least ten counts were recorded for this clonotype. The chain couples TRBV19 to TRBJ1-4; the D is unclear. V lost 7 bases and J lost 8, with 14 bases in between. Germline V lookup: CDR1 LNHDA, CDR2 SQIVND (reference sequence). This CDR3 contains 13 residues. CDR3 protein: CASTQLDGEKLFF. The CDR3 nucleotides are TGTGCCAGTACTCAACTGGACGGGGAAAAACTGTTTTTT.

The chain links TRBV5-1 to TRBJ1-5, with D perhaps matching TRBD1 (6 bases). The CDR3 extends over 15 amino acids. Per the germline V gene, CDR1 is SGHRS and CDR2 is YFSETQ. The V end was cut by 4 bases, the J end by 3 bases, with 14 bases between. The CDR3 sequence: CASSVESGDNQPQHF. In DNA, the CDR3 is TGCGCCAGCAGCGTGGAGTCAGGGGACAATCAGCCCCAGCATTTT.

This clonotype was seen repeatedly, ten times or more. V and J are TRBV7-3 and TRBJ2-1; 10 positions agree with TRBD1. The CDR3 contains 15 residues. With 4 bases clipped from V and 6 bases from J, the junction kept 6 bases outside the gene matches. Germline CDR1 SGHTA, CDR2 FQGTGA. As DNA, the CDR3 is TGTGCCAGCAGCTCCCGGGACAGGGGTGTCAATGAGCAGTTCTTC. Its translation: CASSSRDRGVNEQFF.

The chain links TRBV11-2 to TRBJ1-2; 12 positions match TRBD1. The germline V gene encodes CDR1 SGHAT and CDR2 FQNNGV. The CDR3 spans 16 residues. V shed 3 bases, J shed 3 bases, and the junction held 5 bases outside the gene matches. CDR3 loop: CASSFSGTGGYYGYTF. CDR3 DNA: TGTGCCAGCAGCTTCTCCGGGACAGGGGGCTACTATGGCTACACCTTC.

At least ten counts were recorded for this clonotype. The CDR3 DNA follows: TGTGCCAGCACCCAAGGAGCGGGATTCACAGATACGCAGTATTTT. It encodes CASTQGAGFTDTQYF. This chain links TRBV27 with TRBJ2-3, with 7 positions matching TRBD2. The CDR3 is 15 amino acids. Germline CDR1 and CDR2: MNHEY and SMNVEV (reference sequence). The junction had 9 bases not matched to a gene; V was cut back by 7 bases and J by 2 bases.

This clonotype has a count of ten or more. The chain has TRBV19 and TRBJ1-1; D unclear. Trimming stripped 4 bases from V and 2 bases from J, with 14 bases between. CDR3 length: 15 residues. Germline CDR1 and CDR2: LNHDA and SQIVND (reference sequence). The CDR3 protein is CASSRALGVNTEAFF. CDR3 in DNA: TGTGCCAGTAGTAGGGCTCTTGGAGTTAACACTGAAGCTTTCTTT.

Many counts were recorded for this clonotype. The chain links TRBV28 to TRBJ2-7; no clear D gene. This CDR3 is 12 amino acids long. Germline CDR1 MDHEN, CDR2 SYDVKM. V was shortened by 5 bases and J by 4 bases, with 9 bases between the two germline ends. The DNA of the CDR3 is TGTGCCAGCAGTCGGCAAGATTACGAGCAGTACTTC. This codes for CASSRQDYEQYF.

By share, this clonotype counts as medium-sized. CDR3 nucleotides: TGTGCCAGCAGTTACAGCGGGAGCTCTGGAAACACCATATATTTT. It specifies CASSYSGSSGNTIYF. The V and J genes are TRBV6-2 or TRBV6-3 and TRBJ1-3; D not certain. The V gene lost 2 bases and the J gene lost 0 bases, with 8 bases spanning the gap. The CDR3 contains 15 residues. The V gene's germline CDR1 is MNHEY and CDR2 SVGEGT.

This clonotype was observed at least ten times. This rearrangement joins TRBV19 to TRBJ2-7; D tentatively fits TRBD1 or TRBD2 (6 bases each). The CDR3 contains 14 residues. The germline gives CDR1 LNHDA, CDR2 SQIVND (reference sequence). Trimming pared 7 bases from V and 5 bases from J, leaving 18 bases between. The CDR3 bases are TGTGCCAGTACTGCCACACGGGGGCTCGACGAGCAGTACTTC. As protein: CASTATRGLDEQYF. Looking up the rest from reference TRBV19 and TRBJ2-7 gives the full variable domain: DGGITQSPKYLFRKEGQNVTLSCEQNLNHDAMYWYRQDPGQGLRLIYYSQIVNDFQKGDIAEGYSVSREKKESFPLTVTSAQKNPTAFYLCASTATRGLDEQYFGPGTRLTVT.

This clonotype was observed at least ten times. The gene calls are TRBV5-1 and TRBJ2-7; D is unresolved. Germline V gene sequence: CDR1 SGHRS, CDR2 YFSETQ. CDR3 length: 16 amino acids. The V and J ends lost 3 bases and 4 bases respectively, with 20 bases between them. Written as DNA, the CDR3 is TGCGCCAGCAGCTCCGGACCCGACACCGCTATTTACGAGCAGTACTTC. Protein: CASSSGPDTAIYEQYF.

At least ten counts were recorded for this clonotype. The chain joins TRBV6-6 to TRBJ2-1; TRBD1 or TRBD2 may be the D gene (5 bases each). V was cut by 1 base and J by 6 bases, with 7 bases left in between. CDR3 length: 13 residues. Germline values: CDR1 MNHNY, CDR2 SVGAGI (reference sequence). The CDR3 reads CASSYWDPNEQFF. CDR3 nucleotide sequence: TGTGCCAGCAGTTACTGGGACCCCAATGAGCAGTTCTTC.

This clonotype has at least ten counts. The rearrangement uses TRBV7-9 and TRBJ2-7; the D gene could be TRBD1 or TRBD2 (5 bases each). There are 15 residues in the CDR3. V lost 5 bases and J 0 bases, leaving 14 bases between the germline ends. From germline, CDR1 is SEHNR and CDR2 FQNEAQ (reference sequence). The CDR3 nucleotides read TGTGCCAGCAGCCGGGGACCAGATAACTCCTACGAGCAGTACTTC. It encodes CASSRGPDNSYEQYF.

This clonotype has at least ten counts. The CDR3 loop is CASSPGGQGAYEQYF. The DNA of the CDR3 is TGTGCCAGCTCACCAGGAGGACAGGGGGCCTACGAGCAGTACTTC. This chain uses TRBV18 with TRBJ2-7; TRBD1 matches 10 bases. The V segment lost 2 bases and the J segment 2 bases; nucleotides outside the gene matches: 3. Germline V gene lookup returns CDR1 KGHSH and CDR2 LQKENI. The CDR3 has 15 amino acids.

This clonotype was picked up a small number of times. V and J are TRBV19 and TRBJ2-7; D could derive from TRBD1 or TRBD2 (5 bases each). V was pared by 5 bases and J by 7 bases, with 18 bases between. This CDR3 contains 14 residues. Germline assignment: CDR1 LNHDA and CDR2 SQIVND (reference sequence). The CDR3 DNA is TGTGCCAGTAGTTACCCGGGACGGACACGGGAGCAGTACTTC. Protein product: CASSYPGRTREQYF.

This CDR3 is CASSYSSRGGQPQHF. CDR3 coding DNA: TGTGCCAGCAGTTACTCGAGCAGGGGGGGTCAGCCCCAGCATTTT. The chain employs TRBV6-5 and TRBJ1-5; 7 positions match TRBD1. V lost 0 bases, J lost 6 bases, and 5 bases stayed unmatched. CDR3 length: 15 amino acids. The germline gives CDR1 MNHEY, CDR2 SVGAGI.

There are many counts of this clonotype. This chain connects TRBV19 to TRBJ2-4; D gene unclear. The germline V gene encodes CDR1 LNHDA and CDR2 SQIVND (reference sequence). V dropped 1 base and J dropped 0 bases, with 16 bases sitting between them. This CDR3 contains 18 residues. The CDR3 reads CASSIGVGNSPAKNIQYF. In DNA, the CDR3 is TGTGCCAGTAGTATAGGGGTCGGCAATTCTCCAGCCAAAAACATTCAGTACTTC.

This clonotype was observed many times. The chain combines TRBV12-3 or TRBV12-4 with TRBJ1-5; D gene ambiguous. This CDR3 is 14 amino acids long. Trimming shortened V by 6 bases and J by 3 bases, and 12 bases separated the two germline ends. The CDR3 sequence is CASSRPGDNQPQHF. The CDR3 nucleotides read TGTGCCAGCAGCCGGCCAGGTGACAATCAGCCCCAGCATTTT.